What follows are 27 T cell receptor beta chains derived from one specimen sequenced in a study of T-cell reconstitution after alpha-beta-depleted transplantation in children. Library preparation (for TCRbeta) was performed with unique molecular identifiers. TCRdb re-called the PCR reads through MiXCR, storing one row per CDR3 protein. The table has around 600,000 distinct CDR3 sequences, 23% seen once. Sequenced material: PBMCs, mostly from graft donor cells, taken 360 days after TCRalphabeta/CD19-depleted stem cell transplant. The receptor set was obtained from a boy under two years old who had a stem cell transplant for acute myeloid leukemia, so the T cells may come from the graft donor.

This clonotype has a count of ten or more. DNA for the CDR3: TGTGCCAGCAGTTACCTAGCCCTTGGGGCCAACGTCCTGACTTTC. Amino acids: CASSYLALGANVLTF. V gene TRBV6-5 combines with J gene TRBJ2-6, with a weak D call TRBD2 (5 bases). The CDR3 is made up of 15 amino acids. Germline-derived CDR1 and CDR2 are MNHEY and SVGAGI. V shed 2 bases and J shed 3 bases, with 8 bases lying between them.

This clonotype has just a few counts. CDR3: CASSVGEGRPREQYF. The CDR3, as DNA: TGTGCCAGCAGCGTAGGAGAGGGCAGACCTCGGGAGCAGTACTTC. The rearrangement joins TRBV9 to TRBJ2-7; D may be TRBD2 (5 bases). The V end was cut by 0 bases, the J end by 7 bases, with 17 bases between. The CDR3 has 15 amino acids. The germline CDR1 and CDR2 sequences are SGDLS and YYNGEE.

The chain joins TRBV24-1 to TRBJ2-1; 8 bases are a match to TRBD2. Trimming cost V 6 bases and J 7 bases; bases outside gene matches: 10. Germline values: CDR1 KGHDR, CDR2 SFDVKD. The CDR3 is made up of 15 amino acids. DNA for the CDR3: TGTGCCACCAGTCCGTGGGGCCGCGGGGGGAATGAGCAGTTCTTC. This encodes CATSPWGRGGNEQFF.

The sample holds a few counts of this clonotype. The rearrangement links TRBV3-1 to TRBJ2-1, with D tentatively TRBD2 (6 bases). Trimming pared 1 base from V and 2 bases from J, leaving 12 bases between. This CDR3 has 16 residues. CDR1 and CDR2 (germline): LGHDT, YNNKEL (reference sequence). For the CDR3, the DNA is TGTGCCAGCAGCCAAGGGGGGGTTTACGCCTACAATGAGCAGTTCTTC. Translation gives CASSQGGVYAYNEQFF.

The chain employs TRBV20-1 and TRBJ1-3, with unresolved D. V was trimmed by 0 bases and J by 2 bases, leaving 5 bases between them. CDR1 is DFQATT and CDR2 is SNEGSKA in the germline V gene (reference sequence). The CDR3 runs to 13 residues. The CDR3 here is CSAREVAGNTIYF. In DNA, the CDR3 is TGCAGTGCTAGAGAGGTGGCTGGAAACACCATATATTTT.

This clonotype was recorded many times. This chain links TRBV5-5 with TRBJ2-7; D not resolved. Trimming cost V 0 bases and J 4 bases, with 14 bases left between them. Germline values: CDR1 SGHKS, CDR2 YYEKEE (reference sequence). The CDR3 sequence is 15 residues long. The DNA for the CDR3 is TGTGCCAGCAGCTTGGCCGAACCAGTAATATACGAGCAGTACGTC. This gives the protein CASSLAEPVIYEQYV.

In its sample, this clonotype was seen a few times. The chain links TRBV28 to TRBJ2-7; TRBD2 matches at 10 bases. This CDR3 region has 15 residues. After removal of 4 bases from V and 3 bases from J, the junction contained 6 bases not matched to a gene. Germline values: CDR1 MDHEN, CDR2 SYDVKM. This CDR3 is CASSYSGGGDYEQYV. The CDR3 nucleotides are TGTGCCAGCAGTTACAGCGGGGGGGGCGACTACGAGCAGTACGTC.

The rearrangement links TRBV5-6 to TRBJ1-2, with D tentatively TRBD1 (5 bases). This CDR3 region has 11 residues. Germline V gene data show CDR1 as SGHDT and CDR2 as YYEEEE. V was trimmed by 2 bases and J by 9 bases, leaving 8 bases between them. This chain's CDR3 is CASSFGARYTF. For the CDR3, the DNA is TGTGCCAGCAGCTTTGGGGCGCGCTACACCTTC.

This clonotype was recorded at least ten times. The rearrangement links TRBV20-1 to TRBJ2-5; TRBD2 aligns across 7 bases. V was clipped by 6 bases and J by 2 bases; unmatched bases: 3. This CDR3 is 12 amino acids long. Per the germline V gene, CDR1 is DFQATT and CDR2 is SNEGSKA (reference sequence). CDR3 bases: TGCAGTGCCCGACTAGCTCAAGAGACCCAGTACTTC. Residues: CSARLAQETQYF.

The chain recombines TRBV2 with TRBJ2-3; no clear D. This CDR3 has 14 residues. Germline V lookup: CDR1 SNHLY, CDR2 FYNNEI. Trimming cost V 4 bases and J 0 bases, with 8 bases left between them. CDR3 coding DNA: TGTGCCAGCAGTGTGGGGTATAGCACAGATACGCAGTATTTT. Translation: CASSVGYSTDTQYF.

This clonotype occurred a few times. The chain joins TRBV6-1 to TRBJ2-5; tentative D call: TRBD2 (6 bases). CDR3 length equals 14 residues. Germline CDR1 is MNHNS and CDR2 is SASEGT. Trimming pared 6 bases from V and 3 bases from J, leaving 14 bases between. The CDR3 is CASSNTLAKETQYF. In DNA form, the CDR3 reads TGTGCCAGCAGCAACACTCTAGCGAAAGAGACCCAGTACTTC.

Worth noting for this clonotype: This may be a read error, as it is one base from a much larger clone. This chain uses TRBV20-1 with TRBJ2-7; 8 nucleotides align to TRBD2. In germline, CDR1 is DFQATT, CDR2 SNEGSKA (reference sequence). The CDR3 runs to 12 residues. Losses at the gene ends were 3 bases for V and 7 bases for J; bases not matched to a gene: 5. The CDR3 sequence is CSASPGGGEQYF. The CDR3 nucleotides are TGCAGTGCTAGCCCGGGAGGGGGGGAGCAGTACTTC.

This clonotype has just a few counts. This CDR3 reads CSARSAAKSYEQYV. The DNA for the CDR3 is TGCAGTGCTAGGTCGGCCGCGAAAAGCTACGAGCAGTACGTC. This chain links TRBV20-1 with TRBJ2-7, with unresolved D. From germline, CDR1 is DFQATT and CDR2 SNEGSKA (reference sequence). This CDR3 contains 14 residues. V was shortened by 3 bases and J by 3 bases, with 15 bases between the two germline ends.

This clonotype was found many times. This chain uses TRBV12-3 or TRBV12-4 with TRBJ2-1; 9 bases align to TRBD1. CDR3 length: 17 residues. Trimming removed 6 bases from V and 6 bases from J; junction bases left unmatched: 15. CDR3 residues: CASSDGTGFSEGNEQFF. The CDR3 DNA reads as TGTGCCAGCAGCGACGGGACAGGGTTCAGCGAAGGCAATGAGCAGTTCTTC.

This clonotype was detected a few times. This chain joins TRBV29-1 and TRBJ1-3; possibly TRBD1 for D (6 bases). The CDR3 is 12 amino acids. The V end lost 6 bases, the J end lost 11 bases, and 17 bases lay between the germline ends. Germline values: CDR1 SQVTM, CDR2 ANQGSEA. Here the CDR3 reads CSVMDGGKSIYF. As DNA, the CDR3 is TGCAGCGTCATGGACGGGGGCAAATCCATATATTTT.

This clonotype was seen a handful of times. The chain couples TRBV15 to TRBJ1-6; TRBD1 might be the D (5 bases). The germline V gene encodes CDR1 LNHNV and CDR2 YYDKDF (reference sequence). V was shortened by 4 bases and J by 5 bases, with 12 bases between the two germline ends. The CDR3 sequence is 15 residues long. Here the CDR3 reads CATSIARDDNSPLHF. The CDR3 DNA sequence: TGTGCCACCAGCATCGCCCGGGACGATAATTCACCCCTCCACTTT.

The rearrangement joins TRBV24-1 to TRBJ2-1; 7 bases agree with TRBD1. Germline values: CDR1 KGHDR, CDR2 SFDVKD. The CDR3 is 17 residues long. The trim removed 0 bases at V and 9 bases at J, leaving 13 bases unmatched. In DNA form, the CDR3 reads TGTGCCACCAGTGATTTGGCACCGACAGGGTCACGGGGTGAGCAGTTCTTC. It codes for CATSDLAPTGSRGEQFF.

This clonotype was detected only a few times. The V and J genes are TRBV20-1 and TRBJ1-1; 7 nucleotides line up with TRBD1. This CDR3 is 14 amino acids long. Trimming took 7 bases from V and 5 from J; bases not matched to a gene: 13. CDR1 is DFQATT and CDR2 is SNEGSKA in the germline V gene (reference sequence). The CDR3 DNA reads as TGCAGTGAAAGGGCAGGGGGAGTGGAAACTGAAGCTTTCTTT. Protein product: CSERAGGVETEAFF.

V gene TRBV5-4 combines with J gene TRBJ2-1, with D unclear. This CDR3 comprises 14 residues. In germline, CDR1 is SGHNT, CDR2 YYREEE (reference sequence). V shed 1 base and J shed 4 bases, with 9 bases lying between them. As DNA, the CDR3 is TGTGCCAGCAGCTTGTTAGAAGAGTACAATGAGCAGTTCTTC. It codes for CASSLLEEYNEQFF.

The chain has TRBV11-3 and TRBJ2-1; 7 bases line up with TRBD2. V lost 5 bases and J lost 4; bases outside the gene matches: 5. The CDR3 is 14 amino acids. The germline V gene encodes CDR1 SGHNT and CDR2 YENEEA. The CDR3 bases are TGTGCCAGCAGCCTCCGGGACTATTACAATGAGCAGTTCTTC. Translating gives CASSLRDYYNEQFF.

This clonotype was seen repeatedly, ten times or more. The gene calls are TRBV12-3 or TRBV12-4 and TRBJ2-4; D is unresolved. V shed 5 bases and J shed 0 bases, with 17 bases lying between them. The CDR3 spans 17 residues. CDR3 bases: TGTGCCAGCAGTATCGGTACCTCCCTCGGAGCCAAAAACATTCAGTACTTC. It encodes CASSIGTSLGAKNIQYF.

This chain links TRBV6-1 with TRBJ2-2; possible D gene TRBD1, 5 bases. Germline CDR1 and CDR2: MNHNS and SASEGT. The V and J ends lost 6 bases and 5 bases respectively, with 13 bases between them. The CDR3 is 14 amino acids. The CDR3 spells CASRRTPGTGELFF. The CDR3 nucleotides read TGTGCCAGCAGAAGGACACCCGGAACCGGGGAGCTGTTTTTT.

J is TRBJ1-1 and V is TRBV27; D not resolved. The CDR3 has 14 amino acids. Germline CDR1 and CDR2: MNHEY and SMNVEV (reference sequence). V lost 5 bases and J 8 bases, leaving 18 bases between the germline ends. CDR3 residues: CASSPKVPVIEAFF. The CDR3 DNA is TGTGCCAGCAGTCCCAAGGTGCCGGTGATCGAAGCTTTCTTT.

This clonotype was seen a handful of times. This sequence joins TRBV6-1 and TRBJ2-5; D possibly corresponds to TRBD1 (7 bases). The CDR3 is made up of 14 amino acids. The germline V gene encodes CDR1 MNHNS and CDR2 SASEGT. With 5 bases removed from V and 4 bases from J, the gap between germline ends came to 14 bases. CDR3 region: CASSNHRGGETQYF. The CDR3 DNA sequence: TGTGCCAGCAGTAATCACAGGGGAGGAGAGACCCAGTACTTC.

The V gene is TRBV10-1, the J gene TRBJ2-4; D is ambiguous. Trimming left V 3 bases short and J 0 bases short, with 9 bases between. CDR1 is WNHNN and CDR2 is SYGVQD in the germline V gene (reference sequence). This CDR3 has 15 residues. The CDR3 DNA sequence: TGCGCCAGCAGTGACCAGGATCTAGCCAAAAACATTCAGTACTTC. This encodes CASSDQDLAKNIQYF.

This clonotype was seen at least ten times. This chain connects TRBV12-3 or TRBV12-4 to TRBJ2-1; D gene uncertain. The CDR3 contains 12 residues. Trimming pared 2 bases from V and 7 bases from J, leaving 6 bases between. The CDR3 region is CASSLTVNEQFF. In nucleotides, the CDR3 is TGTGCCAGCAGTTTAACTGTGAATGAGCAGTTCTTC.

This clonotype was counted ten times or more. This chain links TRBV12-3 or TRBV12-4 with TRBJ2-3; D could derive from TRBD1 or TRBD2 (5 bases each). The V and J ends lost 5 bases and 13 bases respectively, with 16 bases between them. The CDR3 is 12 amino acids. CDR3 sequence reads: CASSPRTQGEYF. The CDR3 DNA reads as TGTGCCAGCAGTCCCCGGACTCAAGGGGAGTATTTT.